The 27 T cell receptor beta chains reported below all come from one sample, sequenced in a study of OX40 agonist ivuxolimab in advanced cancers. Some clones are missing from TCRdb's copy, which holds only in-frame ones; the method was immunoSEQ multiplex PCR. The data hold about 84,000 clones, with 94% observed a single time. Sequenced material: CD4+ or CD8+ T cells sorted from blood, taken in a trial of the OX40 agonist ivuxolimab. These receptors came from an adult with an advanced solid tumor such as melanoma, head and neck, liver or kidney cancer.

The chain couples TRBV4-3 to TRBJ1-1; 7 bases are shared with TRBD1. The CDR3 runs to 15 residues. Germline V lookup: CDR1 LGHNA, CDR2 YSLEER. V dropped 4 bases and J dropped 5; count of bases not matched to a gene: 10. CDR3 DNA sequence: TGCGCCAGCAGCCGAGGAACAGGGGCGCATACTGAAGCTTTCTTT. It translates to CASSRGTGAHTEAFF.

The chain is built from TRBV7-9 and TRBJ1-4, with D possibly TRBD1 on 5 matching bases. With 5 bases removed from V and 6 bases from J, the gap between germline ends came to 22 bases. Germline CDR1 SEHNR, CDR2 FQNEAQ (reference sequence). This CDR3 is built from 17 residues. As DNA, the CDR3 is TGTGCCAGCAGCCGAACAGGAACGGAGGGGCCACATGAAAAACTGTTTTTT. Protein sequence: CASSRTGTEGPHEKLFF. Combining the CDR3 with reference TRBV7-9 and TRBJ1-4 gives the whole variable domain DTGVSQNPRHKITKRGQNVTFRCDPISEHNRLYWYRQTLGQGPEFLTYFQNEAQLEKSRLLSDRFSAERPKGSFSTLEIQRTEQGDSAMYLCASSRTGTEGPHEKLFFGSGTQLSVL.

This clone was counted once. V is TRBV7-6 and J is TRBJ1-5; D not resolved. V dropped 6 bases and J dropped 2 bases, with 14 bases sitting between them. CDR3 length equals 15 residues. From germline, CDR1 is SGHVS and CDR2 FNYEAQ. In DNA, the CDR3 is TGTGCCAGCAGTCCTGGGGAAGGCCGCAATCAGCCCCAGCATTTT. Encoded protein: CASSPGEGRNQPQHF.

The genes are TRBV9 and TRBJ2-3, with D possibly being TRBD2 (6 bases). The CDR3 has 17 residues. V shed 3 bases and J shed 2 bases, with 19 bases lying between them. Germline V gene sequence: CDR1 SGDLS, CDR2 YYNGEE. CDR3 DNA sequence: TGTGCCAGCAGCGCTCATGTCGGGGGTGGTCTCACAGATACGCAGTATTTT. Translating gives CASSAHVGGGLTDTQYF.

About this clone itself: The same CDR3 is also encoded by other DNA sequences in this sample. The rearrangement links TRBV27 to TRBJ2-1; no clear D gene. V was clipped by 2 bases and J by 4 bases, with 6 bases between them. Germline V CDR1 and CDR2: MNHEY, SMNVEV (reference sequence). This CDR3 contains 13 residues. DNA of the CDR3: TGTGCCAGCAGTTTAGGGTCGTACAATGAGCAGTTCTTC. This encodes CASSLGSYNEQFF.

The gene calls are TRBV9 and TRBJ2-1, with 11 bases matching TRBD2. Germline trimming cut 4 bases from V and 4 bases from J; bases unmatched to any gene: 7. This CDR3 contains 16 residues. CDR1 is SGDLS, CDR2 YYNGEE, per germline. The CDR3 DNA sequence: TGTGCCAGCAGCCCCTGGACTAGCGGGTTATACAATGAGCAGTTCTTC. As protein: CASSPWTSGLYNEQFF.

The J gene is TRBJ1-3, the V gene TRBV4-3; weak D call: TRBD1 (5 bases). With 0 bases removed from V and 0 bases from J, the gap between germline ends came to 6 bases. The CDR3 loop spans 15 amino acids. The germline gives CDR1 LGHNA, CDR2 YSLEER. CDR3 nucleotide sequence: TGCGCCAGCAGCCAAGATGGGACCTCTGGAAACACCATATATTTT. This codes for CASSQDGTSGNTIYF.

The chain has TRBV7-2 and TRBJ2-7; a weak D match, TRBD1 (6 bases). CDR1 and CDR2 from the germline V gene are SGHTA and FQGNSA. This CDR3 has 16 residues. V lost 1 base, J lost 2 bases, and 15 bases lay in between. The CDR3 loop reads CASSLESSGQTYEQYF. For the CDR3, the DNA is TGTGCCAGCAGCTTAGAATCGTCGGGACAAACCTACGAGCAGTACTTC.

The rearrangement joins TRBV9 to TRBJ2-7; D might be TRBD1 (5 bases). The CDR3 contains 13 residues. Germline V gene lookup returns CDR1 SGDLS and CDR2 YYNGEE. V was clipped by 2 bases and J by 4 bases, with 10 bases between them. The CDR3 protein is CASSVSQGYEQYF. CDR3 DNA sequence: TGTGCCAGCAGCGTTAGTCAGGGTTACGAGCAGTACTTC.

This chain joins TRBV28 and TRBJ2-3, with D possibly being TRBD2 (6 bases). Between the trimmed V and J ends, which lost 7 bases and 0 bases, there was a span of 17 bases. The V gene's germline CDR1 is MDHEN and CDR2 SYDVKM. The CDR3 is made up of 16 amino acids. In DNA form, the CDR3 reads TGTGCCAGCAAGGCGGGGACCGATACTAGCACAGATACGCAGTATTTT. This gives the protein CASKAGTDTSTDTQYF.

The V gene is TRBV7-9, the J gene TRBJ2-4; no definite D call. From germline, CDR1 is SEHNR and CDR2 FQNEAQ (reference sequence). The CDR3 contains 14 residues. The V gene lost 5 bases and the J gene lost 1 base, with 9 bases spanning the gap. The CDR3 DNA is TGTGCCAGCAGCGCGACACTTGCCAAAAACATTCAGTACTTC. The encoded protein is CASSATLAKNIQYF.

The chain employs TRBV5-6 and TRBJ1-6; D unresolved. The CDR3 loop spans 12 amino acids. Germline lookup yields CDR1 SGHDT and CDR2 YYEEEE. The V end was cut by 2 bases, the J end by 9 bases, with 6 bases between. The CDR3: CASSFAGSPLHF. CDR3 DNA: TGTGCCAGCAGCTTCGCTGGTTCACCCCTCCACTTT.

The gene calls are TRBV28 and TRBJ2-7, with 7 bases fitting TRBD2. Germline CDR1 MDHEN, CDR2 SYDVKM. V shed 5 bases and J 3 bases; nucleotides not matched to a gene: 10. This CDR3 contains 15 residues. CDR3 loop: CASSGGERDVYEQYF. The CDR3 nucleotides read TGTGCCAGCAGTGGGGGAGAGCGGGACGTCTACGAGCAGTACTTC. The full variable domain, rest sourced from reference TRBV28 and TRBJ2-7, is DVKVTQSSRYLVKRTGEKVFLECVQDMDHENMFWYRQDPGLGLRLIYFSYDVKMKEKGDIPEGYSVSREKKERFSLILESASTNQTSMYLCASSGGERDVYEQYFGPGTRLTVT.

V usage is TRBV7-9 and J usage is TRBJ2-7; 15 bases are a match to TRBD2. This CDR3 spans 15 amino acids. Germline trimming cut 3 bases from V and 7 bases from J; bases unmatched to any gene: 4. Looked up from germline, CDR1 is SEHNR and CDR2 is FQNEAQ (reference sequence). The CDR3 nucleotides read TGTGCCAGCAGCTTTACCGGGACTAGCGGGAGGGAGCAGTACTTC. It is translated as CASSFTGTSGREQYF.

J is TRBJ2-6 and V is TRBV10-3; unclear D gene. Germline V CDR1 and CDR2: ENHRY, SYGVKD. V lost 4 bases, J lost 0 bases, and 7 bases lay in between. The CDR3 has 15 residues. The CDR3 coding sequence is TGTGCCATCAGTGCGACCCTCTCTGGGGCCAACGTCCTGACTTTC. Protein: CAISATLSGANVLTF.

The chain has TRBV19 and TRBJ2-7, with D possibly matching TRBD1 (6 bases). CDR1 LNHDA and CDR2 SQIVND come from the germline V gene (reference sequence). V was pared by 8 bases and J by 3 bases, with 14 bases between. The CDR3 has 13 residues. CDR3 DNA sequence: TGTGCCAGTTCTAACAGGGCTAACTACGAGCAGTACTTC. Encoded protein: CASSNRANYEQYF. Looking up the rest from reference TRBV19 and TRBJ2-7 gives the full variable domain: DGGITQSPKYLFRKEGQNVTLSCEQNLNHDAMYWYRQDPGQGLRLIYYSQIVNDFQKGDIAEGYSVSREKKESFPLTVTSAQKNPTAFYLCASSNRANYEQYFGPGTRLTVT.

The rearrangement links TRBV29-1 to TRBJ2-7; D is ambiguous. Trimming removed 3 bases at V and 0 bases at J, with 9 bases between. The germline V gene encodes CDR1 SQVTM and CDR2 ANQGSEA. The CDR3 totals 13 residues. The CDR3 coding sequence is TGCAGCGTTGATACGGGTCCCTCCTACGAGCAGTACTTC. Its translation: CSVDTGPSYEQYF.

The V gene is TRBV6-4, the J gene TRBJ1-1, with D tentatively TRBD1 (5 bases). Trimming left V 2 bases short and J 2 bases short, with 6 bases between. This CDR3 region has 13 residues. The germline V gene has CDR1 MRHNA and CDR2 SNTAGT. The CDR3: CASSDRDNTEAFF. CDR3 nucleotide sequence: TGTGCCAGCAGTGACCGGGACAACACTGAAGCTTTCTTT.

The chain links TRBV9 to TRBJ2-7, with 7 bases fitting TRBD2. Looked up from germline, CDR1 is SGDLS and CDR2 is YYNGEE. The junction had 11 bases not matched to a gene; V was cut back by 4 bases and J by 1 base. The CDR3 covers 16 residues. The CDR3 DNA is TGTGCCAGCAGCCCGGGAGGTAGCGGACAATCCTACGAGCAGTACTTC. This encodes CASSPGGSGQSYEQYF.

This clone came up once. This rearrangement joins TRBV5-6 to TRBJ1-2; 8 nucleotides agree with TRBD1. Looked up from germline, CDR1 is SGHDT and CDR2 is YYEEEE. The V segment lost 0 bases and the J segment 3 bases; nucleotides outside the gene matches: 4. This CDR3 spans 15 amino acids. CDR3 in amino acids: CASSLAQGDDYGYTF. The CDR3 coding sequence is TGTGCCAGCAGCTTGGCACAGGGGGACGACTATGGCTACACCTTC.

The chain uses TRBV13 and TRBJ2-7; no clear D. V gave up 5 bases and J gave up 3 bases, with 11 bases separating them. CDR1 PRHDT and CDR2 FYEKMQ come from the germline V gene (reference sequence). This CDR3 contains 13 residues. The CDR3 loop is CASSPGRNYEQYF. CDR3 DNA sequence: TGTGCCAGCAGCCCAGGCCGGAACTACGAGCAGTACTTC. The whole variable domain, filled in from reference TRBV13 and TRBJ2-7, reads AAGVIQSPRHLIKEKRETATLKCYPIPRHDTVYWYQQGPGQDPQFLISFYEKMQSDKGSIPDRFSAQQFSDYHSELNMSSLELGDSALYFCASSPGRNYEQYFGPGTRLTVT.

The rearrangement links TRBV5-1 to TRBJ2-7; 10 nucleotides match TRBD1. After removal of 3 bases from V and 0 bases from J, the junction contained 6 bases not matched to a gene. The CDR3 extends over 16 amino acids. Germline CDR1 and CDR2: SGHRS and YFSETQ. CDR3 coding DNA: TGCGCCAGCAGCTGGACCCGGGACAGGGGCTCCTACGAGCAGTACTTC. This encodes CASSWTRDRGSYEQYF.

The chain recombines TRBV4-1 with TRBJ2-5, with 9 bases aligning to TRBD2. Losses at the gene ends were 1 base for V and 7 bases for J; bases not matched to a gene: 7. Per the germline V gene, CDR1 is MGHRA and CDR2 is YSYEKL. The CDR3 extends over 15 amino acids. CDR3 amino acids: CASSQVPGAGGTQYF. The CDR3 DNA reads as TGCGCCAGCAGCCAAGTCCCGGGAGCGGGGGGGACCCAGTACTTC.

This clone was seen more than once but under ten times. This CDR3 is also generated by other DNA sequences in the sample. The chain has TRBV11-2 and TRBJ2-7; 7 nucleotides line up with TRBD2. The junction had 4 bases not matched to a gene; V was cut back by 1 base and J by 4 bases. The CDR3 spans 14 residues. Germline V CDR1 and CDR2: SGHAT, FQNNGV. In DNA, the CDR3 is TGTGCCAGCAGCTTAGGAGCTAGCGGTTACGAGCAGTACTTC. Encoded protein: CASSLGASGYEQYF.

This sequence joins TRBV6-1 and TRBJ1-1; 7 positions agree with TRBD1. The CDR3 is made up of 16 amino acids. Germline V gene data show CDR1 as MNHNS and CDR2 as SASEGT. J gave up 0 bases and V 2 bases, and 6 bases lay outside the gene matches. The CDR3 nucleotides are TGTGCCAGCAGTGAAAGGTCGGGGACAGTGAACACTGAAGCTTTCTTT. Its translation is CASSERSGTVNTEAFF.

J is TRBJ2-3 and V is TRBV7-3; 14 bases align to TRBD2. V was pared by 5 bases and J by 3 bases, with 4 bases of the junction left unmatched. The CDR3 sequence is 16 residues long. Germline V gene data show CDR1 as SGHTA and CDR2 as FQGTGA. CDR3 residues: CASSPGLAGVTDTQYF. The CDR3 nucleotides read TGTGCCAGCAGCCCGGGACTAGCGGGAGTTACAGATACGCAGTATTTT.

The V call is TRBV15, the J call TRBJ2-1; D uncertain. This CDR3 spans 13 amino acids. Germline V gives CDR1 LNHNV, CDR2 YYDKDF (reference sequence). V lost 1 base and J 10 bases, leaving 11 bases between the germline ends. CDR3 protein: CATSRGASYEQFF. CDR3 DNA sequence: TGTGCCACCAGCAGAGGGGCAAGTTACGAGCAGTTCTTC. Full variable domain (rest looked up from reference TRBV15 and TRBJ2-1): DAMVIQNPRYQVTQFGKPVTLSCSQTLNHNVMYWYQQKSSQAPKLLFHYYDKDFNNEADTPDNFQSRRPNTSFCFLDIRSPGLGDTAMYLCATSRGASYEQFFGPGTRLTVL.